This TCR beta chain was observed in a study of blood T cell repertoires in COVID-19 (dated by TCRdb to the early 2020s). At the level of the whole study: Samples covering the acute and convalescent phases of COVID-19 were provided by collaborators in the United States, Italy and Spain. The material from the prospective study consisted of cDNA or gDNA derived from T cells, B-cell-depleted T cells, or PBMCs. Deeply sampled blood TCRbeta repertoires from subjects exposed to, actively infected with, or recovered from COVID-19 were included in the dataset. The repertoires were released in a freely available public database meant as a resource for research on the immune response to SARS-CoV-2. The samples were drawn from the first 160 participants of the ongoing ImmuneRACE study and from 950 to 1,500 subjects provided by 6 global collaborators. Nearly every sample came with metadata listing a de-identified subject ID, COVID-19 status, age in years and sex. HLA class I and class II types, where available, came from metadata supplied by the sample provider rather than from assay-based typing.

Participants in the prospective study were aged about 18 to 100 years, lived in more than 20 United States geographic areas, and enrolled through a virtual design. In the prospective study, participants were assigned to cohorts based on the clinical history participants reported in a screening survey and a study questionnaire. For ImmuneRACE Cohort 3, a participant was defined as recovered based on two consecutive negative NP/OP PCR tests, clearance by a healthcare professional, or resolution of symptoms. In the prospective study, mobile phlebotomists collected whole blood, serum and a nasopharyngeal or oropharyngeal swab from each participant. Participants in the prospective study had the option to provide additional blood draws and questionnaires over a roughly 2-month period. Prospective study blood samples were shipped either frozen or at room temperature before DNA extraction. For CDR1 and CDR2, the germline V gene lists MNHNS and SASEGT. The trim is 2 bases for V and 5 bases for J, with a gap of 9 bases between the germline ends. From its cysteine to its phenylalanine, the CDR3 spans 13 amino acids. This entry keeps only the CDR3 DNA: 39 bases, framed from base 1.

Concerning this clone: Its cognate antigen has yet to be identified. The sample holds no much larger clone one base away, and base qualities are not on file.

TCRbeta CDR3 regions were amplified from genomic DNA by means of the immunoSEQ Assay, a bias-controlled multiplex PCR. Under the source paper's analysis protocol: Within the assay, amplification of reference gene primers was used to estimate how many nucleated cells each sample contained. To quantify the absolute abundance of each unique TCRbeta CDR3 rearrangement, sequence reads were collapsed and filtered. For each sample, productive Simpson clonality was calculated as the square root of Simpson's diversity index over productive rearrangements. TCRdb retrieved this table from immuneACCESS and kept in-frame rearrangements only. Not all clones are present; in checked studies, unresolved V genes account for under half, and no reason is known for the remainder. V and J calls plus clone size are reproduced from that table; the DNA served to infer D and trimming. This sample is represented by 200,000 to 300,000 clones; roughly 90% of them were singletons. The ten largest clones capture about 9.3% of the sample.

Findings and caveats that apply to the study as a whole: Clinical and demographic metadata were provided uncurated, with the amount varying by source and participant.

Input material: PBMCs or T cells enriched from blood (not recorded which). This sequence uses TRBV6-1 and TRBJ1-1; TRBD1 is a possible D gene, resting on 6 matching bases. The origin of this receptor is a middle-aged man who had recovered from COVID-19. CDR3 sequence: CASSESQGTEAFF. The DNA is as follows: TGTGCCAGCAGTGAAAGCCAGGGGACTGAAGCTTTCTTT.